Listed below are T cell receptor beta chains from one sample, sequenced in a study of control samples from healthy donors and cancer patients. Sequencing used immunoSEQ multiplex PCR; TCRdb keeps in-frame clones, though not all of them. This sample has under 75,000 clones, with 75% to 85% found just once. Sequenced sample: blood. The receptors were gathered from a middle-aged man in good health. Both conserved end residues are part of each CDR3. Each record gives: J gene, V gene, clone size, D gene, CDR3 DNA, CDR3 protein. The D gene is left open where the match is weak. A clone size is listed for some rows: how often the clone was seen (once, few, many), or a class if it is expanded.

>TRBJ2-7|TRBV10-3|-|TRBD1
TGTGCCATCGGCCCACAGGGGGCCGCCTACGAGCAGTACTTC
CAIGPQGAAYEQYF
>TRBJ2-6|TRBV25-1|-|-
TGTGCCAGCAGCCCAGGGGAAACATCTGGGGCCAACGTCCTGACTTTC
CASSPGETSGANVLTF
>TRBJ1-6|TRBV25-1|once|-
TGTGCCAGCAGTACAACCGGGGGCAGCGGTTCACCCCTCCACTTT
CASSTTGGSGSPLHF
>TRBJ2-4|TRBV2|-|-
TGTGCCAGCAGTCAGACCGGGGGACCTCAGTACTTC
CASSQTGGPQYF
>TRBJ1-5|TRBV3-1/TRBV3-2|-|TRBD1
TGTGCCAGCAAAGAGGGACAGGAAGGTAGTAACAATCAGCCCCAGCATTTT
CASKEGQEGSNNQPQHF
>TRBJ1-2|TRBV11-3|-|-
TGTGCCAGCAGTACGGGGTTCTATGGCTACACCTTC
CASSTGFYGYTF
>TRBJ2-7|TRBV7-2|-|-
TGTGCCAGCAGCTCGCAGGGTTCCCACGAGCAGTACTTC
CASSSQGSHEQYF
>TRBJ2-1|TRBV7-3|-|-
TGTGCCAGCAGCATAGGCCGGGGCGGAGACTCCTACAATGAGCAGTTCTTC
CASSIGRGGDSYNEQFF
>TRBJ2-7|TRBV7-2|-|-
TGTGCCAGCAGCTTAGGGGCGGGATCCTACGAGCAGTACTTC
CASSLGAGSYEQYF
>TRBJ1-1|TRBV7-2|-|-
TGTGCCAGCAGCTGGGTGGGTACGACTGAAGCTTTCTTT
CASSWVGTTEAFF
>TRBJ2-3|TRBV7-2|-|TRBD1
TGTGCCAGCACCTTGTGGGACAGGGGTGCAGATACGCAGTATTTT
CASTLWDRGADTQYF
>TRBJ1-2|TRBV10-3|-|TRBD1
TGTGCCATCAGTGAGGACAGGGGGTACGGGAATGGCTACACCTTC
CAISEDRGYGNGYTF
>TRBJ1-5|TRBV27|-|-
TGTGCCAGCAGTTTACGAGGATCGGGTCAGACTAGCAATCAGCCCCAGCATTTT
CASSLRGSGQTSNQPQHF
>TRBJ2-5|TRBV27|-|-
TGTGCCAGCAGTCCCCTTCAGGGGACCCAGTACTTC
CASSPLQGTQYF
>TRBJ1-1|TRBV27|-|TRBD1
TGTGCCAGCAGTTTCGACAGGGTAGTTACTGAAGCTTTCTTT
CASSFDRVVTEAFF
>TRBJ1-1|TRBV5-4|-|TRBD1
TGTGCCAGCAGCCGGGACAGGGCGACCCTGGGCACTGAAGCTTTCTTT
CASSRDRATLGTEAFF
>TRBJ2-1|TRBV21-1|once|-
TGTGCCAGCAGCAAAGCGCCTAGCGGGAGGGTCAATGAGCAGTTCTTC
CASSKAPSGRVNEQFF
>TRBJ2-2|TRBV30|-|-
TGTGCCTGGAGTGTACTAGCGAACACCGGGGAGCTGTTTTTT
CAWSVLANTGELFF
>TRBJ2-7|TRBV28|-|-
TGTGCCAGCAATGTCCCAAGGGGGCGGGGTCCCTACGAGCAGTACTTC
CASNVPRGRGPYEQYF
>TRBJ2-1|TRBV5-8|-|-
TGTGCCAGCAGCTTGGGGCAGGGGCGGTACAATGAGCAGTTCTTC
CASSLGQGRYNEQFF
>TRBJ2-7|TRBV4-1|-|TRBD2
TGCGCCAGCAGCCGCTCAGCGGGAGGGCCAGAAGAGCAGTACTTC
CASSRSAGGPEEQYF
>TRBJ1-5|TRBV7-9|-|-
TGTGCCAGCAGCTCGACGTCTGTCGGAGGCAATCAGCCCCAGCATTTT
CASSSTSVGGNQPQHF
>TRBJ1-3|TRBV4-1|-|-
TGCGCCAGCAGCCAGGACTCAGGGACGTGGAACACCATATATTTT
CASSQDSGTWNTIYF
>TRBJ1-3|TRBV4-2|-|-
TGTGCCAGCAGCCGAGACAGGATCTCTGGAAACACCATATATTTT
CASSRDRISGNTIYF
>TRBJ2-7|TRBV27|-|TRBD1
TGTGCCAGCAGTCCGACAGGGTGGGAGCAGTACTTC
CASSPTGWEQYF
>TRBJ1-2|TRBV6-6|-|-
TGTGCCAGCAGCCCTGAAGGGGTGAACTATGGCTACACCTTC
CASSPEGVNYGYTF
>TRBJ1-5|TRBV2|-|-
TGTGCCAGCGGATCCAGGGGCGGCCAGCCCCAGCATTTT
CASGSRGGQPQHF
>TRBJ1-2|TRBV14|-|TRBD1
TGTGCCAGCAGCACGGGACAGGCTTATGGCTACACCTTC
CASSTGQAYGYTF
>TRBJ1-3|TRBV6-5|-|-
TGTGCCAGCAGTTACGGCGGCAGGGACGGAAACACCATATATTTT
CASSYGGRDGNTIYF
>TRBJ1-1|TRBV12-3/TRBV12-4|-|-
TGTGCCAGCAGTGACAGTAGGAATACTGAAGCTTTCTTT
CASSDSRNTEAFF
>TRBJ1-2|TRBV7-9|-|TRBD1
TGTGCCAGCAGCTTAGAGACCGGGACAGGGGACTATGGCTACACCTTC
CASSLETGTGDYGYTF
>TRBJ2-2|TRBV30|-|-
TGTGCCTGGAGTGTACTCCGAGGTGGGACCGGGGAGCTGTTTTTT
CAWSVLRGGTGELFF
>TRBJ1-2|TRBV30|-|-
TGTGCCTGGACTACCAACAGGTACAACTCCTATGGCTACACCTTC
CAWTTNRYNSYGYTF
>TRBJ1-1|TRBV13|-|-
TGTGCCAGCAGCTTAGGCAGGGATTCCCCCTACACTGAAGCTTTCTTT
CASSLGRDSPYTEAFF
>TRBJ2-7|TRBV2|-|TRBD1
TGTGCCAGCAATGTACAGGGGCGAGACTACGAGCAGTACTTC
CASNVQGRDYEQYF
>TRBJ2-5|TRBV3-1/TRBV3-2|-|TRBD1
TGTGCCAGCAGCGAGGGGGCTCTTCGGGAGACCCAGTACTTC
CASSEGALRETQYF
>TRBJ1-1|TRBV5-5|-|-
TGTGCCAGCAGCTTGGGGTTGCGACAGATGAACACTGAAGCTTTCTTT
CASSLGLRQMNTEAFF
>TRBJ2-7|TRBV11-2|once|-
TGTGCCAGCAGCTTGGGGACGGTCTACGAGCAGTACTTC
CASSLGTVYEQYF
>TRBJ2-5|TRBV30|-|TRBD1
TGTGCCTGGAGTGGACAGGGGCAGGAGACCCAGTACTTC
CAWSGQGQETQYF
>TRBJ1-2|TRBV14|-|-
TGTGCCAGCAGCCACCAAAATAGGGGAAACTATGGCTACACCTTC
CASSHQNRGNYGYTF
>TRBJ2-5|TRBV18|-|-
TGTGCCAGCTCACCGCCTAGCAAAGTAGAGACCCAGTACTTC
CASSPPSKVETQYF
>TRBJ1-1|TRBV3-1/TRBV3-2|-|TRBD1
TGTGCCAGCCTACCCCCTAGGGGGCGGGTTTTCTTT
CASLPPRGRVFF
>TRBJ2-3|TRBV28|-|-
TGTGCCAGCAGGTTCCGGACAGATACGCAGTATTTT
CASRFRTDTQYF
>TRBJ2-3|TRBV9|few|TRBD2
TGTGCCAGCAGCGTCCGCCTAGCGGGGGGCGGAGATACGCAGTATTTT
CASSVRLAGGGDTQYF
>TRBJ2-7|TRBV7-8|-|-
TGTGCCAGCAGCTTAGCTAGCGGAGGCTACGAGCAGTACTTC
CASSLASGGYEQYF
>TRBJ2-3|TRBV7-8|-|TRBD2
TGTGCCAGCAGCATCAGTGGGGGGGACGCCACAGATACGCAGTATTTT
CASSISGGDATDTQYF
>TRBJ1-5|TRBV21-1|-|-
TGTGCCAGCAGCAAAGACGGGCAGGACCCCAATCAGCCCCAGCATTTT
CASSKDGQDPNQPQHF